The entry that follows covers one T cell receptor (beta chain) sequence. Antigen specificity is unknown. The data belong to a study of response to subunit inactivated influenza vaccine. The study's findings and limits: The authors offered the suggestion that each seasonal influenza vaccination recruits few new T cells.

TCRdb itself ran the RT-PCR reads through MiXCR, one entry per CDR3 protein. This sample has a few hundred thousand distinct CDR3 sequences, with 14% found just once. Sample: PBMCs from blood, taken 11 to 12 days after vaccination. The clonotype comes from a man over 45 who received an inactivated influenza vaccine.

This CDR3 reads CASSLGRGYNEQFF. The CDR3, as DNA: TGTGCCAGCAGCCTCGGGCGGGGCTACAATGAGCAGTTCTTC. The V and J genes are TRBV14 and TRBJ2-1; maybe TRBD2 (6 bases). The CDR3 loop spans 14 amino acids. Looked up from germline, CDR1 is SGHDN and CDR2 is FVKESK. Trimming shortened V by 4 bases and J by 3 bases, and 10 bases separated the two germline ends.